Listed below are T cell receptor beta chains from one sample, sequenced in a study of beta chain features in type 1 diabetes. Repertoires were generated with immunoSEQ multiplex PCR, while TCRdb's copy carries only in-frame clones and drops some. The sample contains 10,000 to 15,000 clones, roughly half of which appear only once. Sequenced sample: stem cell memory CD4+ T cells from blood. The receptors here all came from a young man in good health. CDR3s include the opening cysteine and the closing phenylalanine or tryptophan. D genes are given only for firm matches. Clone size appears in some rows only: once, few, many, or a class for an expanded clone.

D,J,length,size,V,CDR3,DNA
NA,TRBJ1-5,14,NA,TRBV27,CASSLIRSNQPQHF,TGTGCCAGCAGTCTTATTCGTAGCAATCAGCCCCAGCATTTT
TRBD2,TRBJ2-2,17,NA,TRBV9,CASSAQASGGPLGELFF,TGTGCCAGCAGCGCTCAAGCTAGCGGGGGCCCATTGGGGGAGCTGTTTTTT
TRBD1,TRBJ1-5,15,few,TRBV7-2,CASSLVEGAFQPQHF,TGTGCCAGCAGCTTAGTTGAGGGGGCATTTCAGCCCCAGCATTTT
TRBD1,TRBJ1-1,14,NA,TRBV2,CASTRQGANTEAFF,TGTGCCAGTACTCGACAGGGGGCGAACACTGAAGCTTTCTTT
TRBD1,TRBJ1-4,15,NA,TRBV7-2,CASSLGTGTPEKLFF,TGTGCCAGCAGCTTAGGGACAGGGACCCCCGAAAAACTGTTTTTT
TRBD2,TRBJ2-3,15,few,TRBV11-2,CASSLGGGALDTQYF,TGTGCCAGCAGCTTAGGCGGGGGGGCCCTGGATACGCAGTATTTT
NA,TRBJ2-7,14,NA,TRBV30,CAWSVGPTTGMQYF,TGTGCCTGGAGTGTAGGTCCCACTACAGGGATGCAGTACTTC
NA,TRBJ2-2,15,NA,TRBV5-6,CASSPGPQGTGELFF,TGTGCCAGCAGCCCGGGTCCGCAGGGCACCGGGGAGCTGTTTTTT
TRBD1,TRBJ2-3,16,NA,TRBV6-5,CASSYGPGGVTDTQYF,TGTGCCAGCAGTTACGGACCAGGGGGCGTCACAGATACGCAGTATTTT
TRBD2,TRBJ2-5,16,NA,TRBV7-2,CASSLTQTSQGETQYF,TGTGCCAGCAGCTTAACCCAGACTAGCCAAGGGGAGACCCAGTACTTC
NA,TRBJ2-1,12,few,TRBV30,CAWFLVAGEQFF,TGTGCCTGGTTCCTCGTAGCCGGTGAGCAGTTCTTC
NA,TRBJ2-1,13,NA,TRBV6-1,CASSWTGYNEQFF,TGTGCCAGCAGCTGGACGGGATACAATGAGCAGTTCTTC
NA,TRBJ1-5,15,few,TRBV5-1,CASSSEGGGNQPQHF,TGCGCCAGCAGCTCAGAGGGAGGCGGCAATCAGCCCCAGCATTTT
TRBD1,TRBJ1-5,20,few,TRBV7-3,CASSPPDHWPRGRGNQPQHF,TGTGCCAGCAGCCCTCCAGATCATTGGCCCAGGGGGCGAGGCAATCAGCCCCAGCATTTT
NA,TRBJ1-5,15,NA,TRBV18,CASSPPDGTDQPQHF,TGTGCCAGCTCACCACCCGATGGAACAGATCAGCCCCAGCATTTT
TRBD1,TRBJ1-2,16,once,TRBV6-6,CASSFSGTGGGYGYTF,TGTGCCAGCAGTTTTTCCGGGACAGGGGGCGGCTATGGCTACACCTTC
TRBD1,TRBJ1-3,17,NA,TRBV15,CATSRVWTGATGNTIYF,TGTGCCACCAGCAGAGTGTGGACAGGGGCTACTGGAAACACCATATATTTT